This entry lists 26 T cell receptor beta chains sequenced from one sample in a study of OX40 agonist ivuxolimab in advanced cancers. Profiled with immunoSEQ multiplex PCR; TCRdb holds only in-frame clones, not every one. The data hold 38,000 or so clones, with 80% to 90% observed a single time. Sequenced material: CD4+ or CD8+ T cells sorted from blood, taken in a trial of the OX40 agonist ivuxolimab. The origin of the receptors is an adult with an advanced solid tumor such as melanoma, head and neck, liver or kidney cancer.

The chain couples TRBV5-1 to TRBJ1-3; D remains unclear. CDR3 length equals 16 residues. Germline V gene data show CDR1 as SGHRS and CDR2 as YFSETQ. V dropped 3 bases and J dropped 0 bases, with 13 bases sitting between them. CDR3 loop: CASSSTPGDSGNTIYF. DNA for the CDR3: TGCGCCAGCAGCTCCACGCCTGGGGACTCTGGAAACACCATATATTTT. Variable domain in full (rest from reference TRBV5-1 and TRBJ1-3): KAGVTQTPRYLIKTRGQQVTLSCSPISGHRSVSWYQQTPGQGLQFLFEYFSETQRNKGNFPGRFSGRQFSNSRSEMNVSTLELGDSALYLCASSSTPGDSGNTIYFGEGSWLTVV.

This clone was found once. The chain couples TRBV9 to TRBJ2-7; D might be TRBD1 (6 bases). Trimming pared 4 bases from V and 2 bases from J, leaving 16 bases between. The length of the CDR3 is 15 residues. CDR1 SGDLS and CDR2 YYNGEE come from the germline V gene. CDR3 DNA: TGTGCCAGCAGCCCCCGCCGGGACACCACCTACGAGCAGTACTTC. Encoded protein: CASSPRRDTTYEQYF.

The rearrangement links TRBV11-3 to TRBJ2-3; D might be TRBD2 (6 bases). Per germline, CDR1 SGHNT and CDR2 YENEEA. The CDR3 is made up of 15 amino acids. V was clipped by 5 bases and J by 3 bases, with 15 bases between them. The CDR3 nucleotides read TGTGCCAGCAGCCCGCCGGGACTCCGGACAGATACGCAGTATTTT. It yields the protein CASSPPGLRTDTQYF.

The chain joins TRBV5-6 to TRBJ2-2, with D uncertain. Germline CDR1 and CDR2: SGHDT and YYEEEE. The CDR3 totals 15 residues. Trimming left V 0 bases short and J 4 bases short, with 10 bases between. DNA of the CDR3: TGTGCCAGCAGCTTGGTTCGGGCCGGCACCGGGGAGCTGTTTTTT. This gives the protein CASSLVRAGTGELFF. The whole variable domain, remainder taken from reference TRBV5-6 and TRBJ2-2, is DAGVTQSPTHLIKTRGQQVTLRCSPKSGHDTVSWYQQALGQGPQFIFQYYEEEERQRGNFPDRFSGHQFPNYSSELNVNALLLGDSALYLCASSLVRAGTGELFFGEGSRLTVL.

The chain recombines TRBV13 with TRBJ1-2; TRBD1 might be the D (5 bases). Germline loops: CDR1 PRHDT, CDR2 FYEKMQ (reference sequence). Trimming removed 5 bases at V and 3 bases at J, with 19 bases between. The CDR3 runs 16 residues. The CDR3 loop is CASSPSSEGRHYGYTF. DNA for the CDR3: TGTGCCAGCAGCCCCTCCAGTGAGGGGAGGCACTATGGCTACACCTTC.

J is TRBJ2-3 and V is TRBV12-5, with unresolved D. The V and J ends lost 4 bases and 4 bases respectively, with 6 bases between them. CDR3 size: 12 residues. Germline-derived CDR1 and CDR2 are LGHNT and FRNRAP. The chain's CDR3 is CASGSAADTQYF. CDR3 DNA sequence: TGTGCTAGTGGTTCTGCCGCAGATACGCAGTATTTT.

As concerns this clone: A read error may produce the germline difference seen at one junction end. The chain recombines TRBV11-3 with TRBJ1-2; 10 bases are shared with TRBD1. CDR1 is SGHNT, CDR2 YENEEA, per germline. The CDR3 has 13 amino acids. The CDR3: CASSLGQGANIFF. CDR3 nucleotide sequence: TGTGCCAGCAGCTTAGGACAGGGGGCGAACATCTTCTTC.

The rearrangement joins TRBV6-1 to TRBJ1-2; TRBD1 is a possible D gene (6 bases). CDR1 is MNHNS and CDR2 is SASEGT in the germline V gene. This CDR3 spans 11 amino acids. Trimming shortened V by 8 bases and J by 4 bases, and 8 bases separated the two germline ends. CDR3 in DNA: TGTGCCAGCGAACAGGGCTATGGCTACACCTTC. This sequence encodes CASEQGYGYTF.

This clone was observed a single time. This chain connects TRBV4-1 to TRBJ2-5; D perhaps matches TRBD2 (6 bases). Germline V gives CDR1 MGHRA, CDR2 YSYEKL. V lost 0 bases and J 2 bases, leaving 16 bases between the germline ends. The CDR3 extends over 17 amino acids. This CDR3 reads CASSQEGGPRPQETQYF. The DNA of the CDR3 is TGCGCCAGCAGCCAAGAGGGAGGACCCCGGCCACAAGAGACCCAGTACTTC.

This chain connects TRBV2 to TRBJ2-7; D is perhaps TRBD2 (6 bases). The CDR3 has 15 residues. With 6 bases removed from V and 0 bases from J, the gap between germline ends came to 15 bases. CDR1 is SNHLY, CDR2 FYNNEI, per germline. The CDR3 loop reads CASRPSGRGSYEQYF. In nucleotides, the CDR3 is TGTGCCAGCAGGCCCTCCGGGCGGGGCTCCTACGAGCAGTACTTC.

V and J are TRBV30 and TRBJ1-6; TRBD1 might be the D (5 bases). The CDR3 is 14 amino acids. Trimming cost V 3 bases and J 6 bases, with 12 bases left between them. Germline V CDR1 and CDR2: GTSNPN, SVGIG (reference sequence). CDR3 amino acids: CAWRPGLFNSPLHF. The CDR3 nucleotides read TGTGCCTGGAGGCCGGGACTCTTTAATTCACCCCTCCACTTT.

The rearrangement joins TRBV30 to TRBJ1-5; the D is unclear. Trimming left V 0 bases short and J 0 bases short, with 9 bases between. Germline V gene lookup returns CDR1 GTSNPN and CDR2 SVGIG (reference sequence). This CDR3 region has 15 residues. The CDR3 DNA sequence: TGTGCCTGGAGTGTAAGGCTTAATAGCAATCAGCCCCAGCATTTT. Encoded protein: CAWSVRLNSNQPQHF.

This chain uses TRBV7-2 with TRBJ2-5, with D possibly called TRBD1 or TRBD2 (5 bases each). Per germline, CDR1 SGHTA and CDR2 FQGNSA. Trimming took 0 bases from V and 4 from J, leaving 24 bases between them. CDR3 length equals 19 residues. The CDR3 region has the DNA TGTGCCAGCAGCTTAGCTCGTAGTCAGCGGACGGGGCCGGGAGAGACCCAGTACTTC. Protein sequence: CASSLARSQRTGPGETQYF.

This clone has only one observation. The chain is built from TRBV7-8 and TRBJ1-1; 7 positions match TRBD1. Looked up from germline, CDR1 is SGHVS and CDR2 is FQNEAQ. After removal of 5 bases from V and 4 bases from J, the junction contained 7 bases not matched to a gene. The CDR3 covers 14 residues. CDR3 DNA sequence: TGTGCCAGCAGCGTCGACAGGGTGGGCACTGAAGCTTTCTTT. It specifies CASSVDRVGTEAFF.

V usage is TRBV5-1 and J usage is TRBJ1-1; D is unclear. Trimming pared 0 bases from V and 4 bases from J, leaving 13 bases between. The CDR3 loop spans 15 amino acids. Germline-derived CDR1 and CDR2 are SGHRS and YFSETQ. The CDR3 protein is CASSLAGRPGTEAFF. The DNA for the CDR3 is TGCGCCAGCAGCTTGGCCGGAAGGCCGGGCACTGAAGCTTTCTTT.

This chain joins TRBV19 and TRBJ2-1, with 11 bases matching TRBD2. The trim removed 6 bases at V and 7 bases at J, leaving 5 bases unmatched. There are 14 residues in the CDR3. Germline loops: CDR1 LNHDA, CDR2 SQIVND (reference sequence). The CDR3 DNA sequence: TGTGCCAGTAGATCTAGCGGGAGGTATAATGAGCAGTTCTTC. It translates to CASRSSGRYNEQFF.

V gene TRBV30 combines with J gene TRBJ2-5, with a weak D call TRBD2 (5 bases). The CDR3 runs 14 residues. Looked up from germline, CDR1 is GTSNPN and CDR2 is SVGIG (reference sequence). V dropped 0 bases and J dropped 4 bases, with 12 bases sitting between them. The CDR3, as DNA: TGTGCCTGGAGTGTCGGGCTAGCAGGAGAGACCCAGTACTTC. This sequence encodes CAWSVGLAGETQYF.

In this sample, this clone turned up a few times. Germline is not matched at one junction end, which may reflect a read error. V and J are TRBV7-7 and TRBJ2-5; TRBD2 matches at 11 bases. CDR1 and CDR2 from the germline V gene are SSHAT and FNYEAQ (reference sequence). There are 14 residues in the CDR3. The CDR3 here is CASSRGLAGETQYF. The CDR3 DNA follows: TGTGCTAGCAGCAGAGGACTAGCGGGAGAGACCCAGTACTTC.

The V and J genes are TRBV18 and TRBJ2-1; D uncertain. The CDR3 sequence is 15 residues long. Germline loops: CDR1 KGHSH, CDR2 LQKENI. Trimming removed 0 bases at V and 2 bases at J, with 8 bases between. The CDR3 bases are TGTGCCAGCTCACCACCCGACCGGGCCTACAATGAGCAGTTCTTC. Amino acids: CASSPPDRAYNEQFF.

This rearrangement joins TRBV7-9 to TRBJ2-2, with D hard to call. V was cut by 1 base and J by 9 bases, with 0 bases left in between. Germline CDR1 is SEHNR and CDR2 is FQNEAQ (reference sequence). The CDR3 loop spans 10 amino acids. The CDR3 DNA reads TGTGCCAGCAGCTTAGGGGAGCTGTTTTTT. Translation gives CASSLGELFF.

Comments on this clone: This CDR3 is also generated by other DNA sequences in the sample. V usage is TRBV6-5 and J usage is TRBJ2-3, with no clear D. Germline V CDR1 and CDR2: MNHEY, SVGAGI. The CDR3 length is 11 residues. V was trimmed by 6 bases and J by 3 bases, leaving 4 bases between them. For the CDR3, the DNA is TGTGCCAGCAGCTCGACAGATACGCAGTATTTT. Its protein product is CASSSTDTQYF.

The genes are TRBV5-1 and TRBJ2-1; 9 nucleotides agree with TRBD2. The CDR3 extends over 15 amino acids. Germline V gives CDR1 SGHRS, CDR2 YFSETQ. After removal of 7 bases from V and 3 bases from J, the junction contained 8 bases not matched to a gene. The CDR3 region has the DNA TGCGCCAGCTCTATAGCGGGAGAGGACTACAATGAGCAGTTCTTC. It yields the protein CASSIAGEDYNEQFF.

The chain recombines TRBV9 with TRBJ1-1; TRBD1 is a possible D gene (6 bases). CDR1 and CDR2 (germline): SGDLS, YYNGEE. V lost 0 bases to trimming and J lost 0 bases, with 12 bases between them. The CDR3 extends over 16 amino acids. The CDR3 nucleotides are TGTGCCAGCAGCGTAGAAGGGGGGCGGGTGAACACTGAAGCTTTCTTT. It is translated as CASSVEGGRVNTEAFF.

V and J are TRBV6-4 and TRBJ2-3, with D perhaps assigned TRBD1 or TRBD2 (5 bases each). V lost 6 bases to trimming and J lost 4 bases, with 14 bases between them. CDR3 length: 14 residues. Germline V gene sequence: CDR1 MRHNA, CDR2 SNTAGT. The DNA for the CDR3 is TGTGCCAGCAGACGGGGCGTGGGCGCAGATACGCAGTATTTT. It translates to CASRRGVGADTQYF.

The DNA for the CDR3 is TGTGCCAGCAGCTTAGTGGTCCTCAGCACAGATACGCAGTATTTT. Translated, it gives CASSLVVLSTDTQYF. The chain combines TRBV11-3 with TRBJ2-3, with unresolved D. Germline assignment: CDR1 SGHNT and CDR2 YENEEA. V was trimmed by 1 base and J by 0 bases, leaving 8 bases between them. The CDR3 has 15 amino acids.

This chain links TRBV7-8 with TRBJ2-5; D ambiguous. The CDR3 sequence is 12 residues long. Germline CDR1 SGHVS, CDR2 FQNEAQ. The germline V and J ends were trimmed by 6 bases and 0 bases, with 5 bases remaining between them. The CDR3 reads CASSWYQETQYF. Here the CDR3 DNA reads TGTGCCAGCAGTTGGTACCAAGAGACCCAGTACTTC. Supplemented by reference TRBV7-8 and TRBJ2-5, the full variable domain reads GAGVSQSPRYKVAKRGQDVALRCDPISGHVSLFWYQQALGQGPEFLTYFQNEAQLDKSGLPSDRFFAERPEGSVSTLKIQRTQQEDSAVYLCASSWYQETQYFGPGTRLLVL.